The clone carrying this T cell receptor beta chain was seen more than once but under ten times. This record comes from a study of tumor-infiltrating lymphocytes in primary liver carcinoma. The germline gives CDR1 SGHAT, CDR2 FQNNGV. The CDR3 consists of 15 residues. Total RNA amounting to roughly 450 ng was the source from which TCR beta cDNA was made with a constant-region primer. Three nested multiplex PCR rounds, a slightly modified ARM-PCR method, built the TCR beta libraries. A C-beta reverse primer and TRBV1-TRBV30 forward primers served in each of the first two PCR rounds, at about 9 cycles apiece. TCRdb re-called the multiplex PCR reads with MiXCR, one entry per CDR3 protein. The sample consists of 50,000 to 70,000 distinct CDR3 sequences, approximately 70% of them appearing once. For each extraction, RNA and DNA were obtained together from about 21-30 mg of unsorted bulk tissue.

This TCR was recovered from a man aged 35 to 55 with primary liver carcinoma and hepatitis B virus infection. Material for sequencing was liver tumor tissue from sampling region 2. The subset denotes: tumor region T2, inferior pole. The chain joins TRBV11-2 to TRBJ2-2, with a weak D call TRBD2 (6 bases). The CDR3 DNA sequence: TGTATCAGTAGCTTTGCGGGATCGAACACCGGGGAGCTGTTTTTT. Protein sequence: CISSFAGSNTGELFF. Looking up the rest from reference TRBV11-2 and TRBJ2-2 gives the full variable domain: EAGVAQSPRYKIIEKRQSVAFWCNPISGHATLYWYQQILGQGPKLLIQFQNNGVVDDSQLPKDRFSAERLKGVDSTLKIQPAKLEDSAVYLCISSFAGSNTGELFFGEGSRLTVL.